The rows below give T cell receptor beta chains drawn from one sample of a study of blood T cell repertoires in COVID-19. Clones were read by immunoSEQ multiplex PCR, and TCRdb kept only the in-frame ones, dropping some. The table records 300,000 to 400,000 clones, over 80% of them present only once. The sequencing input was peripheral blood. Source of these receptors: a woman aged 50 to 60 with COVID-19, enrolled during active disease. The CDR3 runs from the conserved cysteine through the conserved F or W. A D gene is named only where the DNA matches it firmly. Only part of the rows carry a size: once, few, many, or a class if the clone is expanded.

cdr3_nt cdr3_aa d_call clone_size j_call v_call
TGTGCCAGTAGTGAGGACAGGGGCGATAACACTGAAGCTTTCTTT CASSEDRGDNTEAFF TRBD1 - TRBJ1-1 TRBV19
TGTGCCAGCAGTTTACGCGGCACAGATACGCAGTATTTT CASSLRGTDTQYF - - TRBJ2-3 TRBV6-5
TGTGCCAGCAGCTTAGTCGGGTTGAATGAGCAGTTCTTC CASSLVGLNEQFF - - TRBJ2-1 TRBV13
TGTGCCAGCAGCTCCCTGGGCGGGAGGGCCTTGGTGACCGGGGAGCTGTTTTTT CASSSLGGRALVTGELFF TRBD2 few TRBJ2-2 TRBV28
TGTGCCAGCAGGTCATGGGACACGGAAGATAATGAAAAACTGTTTTTT CASRSWDTEDNEKLFF - - TRBJ1-4 TRBV25-1
TGTGCCAGCAGGCCCACAGGGACCAACACTGAAGCTTTCTTT CASRPTGTNTEAFF - - TRBJ1-1 TRBV2
TGTGCCAGCAGTTACTCCCTCCCTGGTACGGCCTACGAGCAGTACTTC CASSYSLPGTAYEQYF - - TRBJ2-7 TRBV6-5
TGTGCCAGCAGCTTAGAGACAATCCCCGTATATAGCAATCAGCCCCAGCATTTT CASSLETIPVYSNQPQHF - - TRBJ1-5 TRBV7-9
TGTGCCAGCAGCCCCAGCAGGCACTATGGCTACACCTTC CASSPSRHYGYTF - once TRBJ1-2 TRBV5-6
TGCGCCAGCAGCGTGGACAGAACCTACGAGCAGTACTTC CASSVDRTYEQYF - - TRBJ2-7 TRBV5-1
TGTGCCAGTAGTACGGGACAGGCTCTTCAGCCCCAGCATTTT CASSTGQALQPQHF TRBD1 - TRBJ1-5 TRBV19
TGCAGTGCTAGTGCGGGACTAGCGGTACCCTACAATGAGCAGTTCTTC CSASAGLAVPYNEQFF TRBD2 - TRBJ2-1 TRBV20-1
TGTGCCAGCAGCTTTTGGACAGGGGTCATGAACACTGAAGCTTTCTTT CASSFWTGVMNTEAFF TRBD1 - TRBJ1-1 TRBV5-8
TGTGCCAGCAGGGCATTTAGCGGGAGACCGGGCGAGCAGTACTTC CASRAFSGRPGEQYF TRBD2 - TRBJ2-7 TRBV6-5
TGTGCCAGCAGCCCAGTAGACAGATCGCCTAACTATGGCTACACCTTC CASSPVDRSPNYGYTF - - TRBJ1-2 TRBV5-4
TGTGCCAGCAGTGGGGCCGGCTACGAGCAGTACTTC CASSGAGYEQYF - - TRBJ2-7 TRBV2
TGCGCCAGCAGCGCAAGTCCGGGAGTCAACACTGAAGCTTTCTTT CASSASPGVNTEAFF - once TRBJ1-1 TRBV4-1
TGCGCCAGCAGCCTACGACTAGCGGGAGGCTCAAGCTCCTACGAGCAGTACTTC CASSLRLAGGSSSYEQYF TRBD2 - TRBJ2-7 TRBV10-2
TGCGCCAGCAGCCACGGACTAGCGGGAGCTTACGAGCAGTACTTC CASSHGLAGAYEQYF TRBD2 - TRBJ2-7 TRBV4-1
TGTGCCAGCAGTTTACCGACGACAGGAACAGTCTATGGCTACACCTTC CASSLPTTGTVYGYTF - - TRBJ1-2 TRBV28
TGTGCCAGCAGTTTGGGAGGCTCGAGGACCGGGGAGCTGTTTTTT CASSLGGSRTGELFF - - TRBJ2-2 TRBV27
TGTGCCAGTAGTATAGGTCGGGCTGGCGTTACTAGCGGATCGACCGGGGAGCTGTTTTTT CASSIGRAGVTSGSTGELFF TRBD2 - TRBJ2-2 TRBV19
TGTGCCAGCAGCTTAGCGGGAGGGACAGATACGCAGTATTTT CASSLAGGTDTQYF TRBD2 - TRBJ2-3 TRBV6-5